The next 29 T cell receptor beta chains were all read from a single sample in a study of beta chain features in type 1 diabetes. Regarding the study as a whole: The study found moderately but significantly shorter TCRB CDR3s in all four CD4+ subsets of Type 1 diabetes patients.

Every isolated RNA sample was fully reverse transcribed, so sequencing captured expressed TCRB transcripts. Repertoires were generated with immunoSEQ multiplex PCR, while TCRdb's copy carries only in-frame clones and drops some. Among 150,000 to 170,000 clones listed, under 13% were seen once. Their antigens remain unidentified. Sample: central memory CD4+ T cells from blood. The receptors originated from a man aged 25 to 40 with type 1 diabetes.

The rearrangement joins TRBV30 to TRBJ1-5; 10 nucleotides align to TRBD1. CDR1 is GTSNPN, CDR2 SVGIG, per germline (reference sequence). Trimming took 5 bases from V and 7 from J; bases not matched to a gene: 8. This CDR3 has 14 residues. CDR3 in DNA: TGTGCCTGGGACGACAGGGGGCGCGGACAGCCCCAGCATTTT. It specifies CAWDDRGRGQPQHF.

This chain uses TRBV6-1 with TRBJ2-4, with 8 bases lining up with TRBD1. This CDR3 contains 15 residues. The V and J ends lost 6 bases and 6 bases, in that order; junction bases with no gene match: 10. Germline assignment: CDR1 MNHNS and CDR2 SASEGT. The CDR3 loop reads CASRLSQGVGNIQYF. In DNA, the CDR3 is TGTGCCAGCAGACTTTCACAGGGGGTGGGAAACATTCAGTACTTC.

This clone was observed a handful of times. The chain recombines TRBV10-3 with TRBJ2-7; the match to TRBD1 covers 11 bases. Germline CDR1 ENHRY, CDR2 SYGVKD. The ends lost 9 bases at V and 4 bases at J; junction bases unmatched: 8. CDR3 length: 14 amino acids. CDR3 coding DNA: TGTGCCATTGTACCGGGACAGGGGGTTTACGAGCAGTACTTC. Its translation: CAIVPGQGVYEQYF.

This clone occurred a few times. This rearrangement joins TRBV7-2 to TRBJ2-3; 12 bases are a match to TRBD2. CDR3 length: 17 amino acids. Germline CDR1 SGHTA, CDR2 FQGNSA. V was clipped by 1 base and J by 7 bases; unmatched bases: 9. CDR3 protein: CASSLGPLAGGPNTQYF. DNA of the CDR3: TGTGCCAGCAGCTTAGGGCCTCTAGCGGGAGGGCCCAATACGCAGTATTTT.

This clone has only one observation. V gene TRBV21-1 combines with J gene TRBJ2-7; no check of the table's D call, TRBD1, against the DNA was made. TRBV21-1 is recorded as a pseudogene. The CDR3 is 15 residues long. CDR3 amino acids: CASSRVVQGPYEQYF. The CDR3 coding sequence is TGTGCCAGCAGCAGAGTGGTTCAGGGCCCCTACGAGCAGTACTTC.

A few counts support this clone. The chain recombines TRBV2 with TRBJ2-7; D might be TRBD2 (6 bases). This CDR3 is 15 amino acids long. CDR1 is SNHLY, CDR2 FYNNEI, per germline. V dropped 3 bases and J dropped 4 bases, with 16 bases sitting between them. The CDR3 here is CASSEGGESGYEQYF. The CDR3 nucleotides are TGTGCCAGCAGTGAGGGGGGAGAGAGCGGGTACGAGCAGTACTTC.

The rearrangement joins TRBV7-9 to TRBJ2-2; D unresolved. Trimming cost V 2 bases and J 8 bases, with 3 bases left between them. CDR1 is SEHNR, CDR2 FQNEAQ, per germline (reference sequence). This CDR3 spans 11 amino acids. CDR3: CASSLSGELFF. Written as DNA, the CDR3 is TGTGCCAGCAGCTTATCGGGGGAGCTGTTTTTT.

The CDR3 protein is CASSVNRDNRNTIYF. CDR3 DNA sequence: TGTGCCAGCAGCGTTAACCGGGACAACAGAAACACCATATATTTT. The V and J genes are TRBV11-2 and TRBJ1-3; possibly TRBD1 for D (6 bases). V was cut by 5 bases and J by 5 bases, with 16 bases left in between. CDR1 is SGHAT, CDR2 FQNNGV, per germline. The CDR3 spans 15 residues.

This clone occurred a few times. The rearrangement uses TRBV9 and TRBJ1-1; D remains unclear. CDR3 length: 13 residues. Germline V gives CDR1 SGDLS, CDR2 YYNGEE. V was cut by 7 bases and J by 5 bases, with 15 bases left in between. CDR3 region: CASAENLGTEAFF. The DNA for the CDR3 is TGTGCCAGCGCAGAGAACCTCGGGACTGAAGCTTTCTTT.

The rearrangement links TRBV6-6 to TRBJ2-7; tentatively, D is TRBD1 (6 bases). The CDR3 extends over 11 amino acids. Trimming shortened V by 6 bases and J by 9 bases, and 12 bases separated the two germline ends. Per germline, CDR1 MNHNY and CDR2 SVGAGI (reference sequence). The CDR3 region has the DNA TGTGCCAGCAGGTGGACAGTTGGGCAGTACTTC. This translates into CASRWTVGQYF.

This clone has ten or more counts. The rearrangement joins TRBV30 to TRBJ1-4; a weak D match, TRBD1 (5 bases). Germline CDR1 is GTSNPN and CDR2 is SVGIG (reference sequence). The CDR3 covers 12 residues. Here the CDR3 DNA reads TGTGGGTCTGAGACAGTGAATGAAAAACTGTTTTTT. Translation: CGSETVNEKLFF.

The CDR3 is CASSLGSGTNNEQFF. The CDR3 DNA follows: TGTGCCAGCAGCTTAGGGAGCGGGACGAACAATGAGCAGTTCTTC. The J gene is TRBJ2-1, the V gene TRBV11-3; 7 bases are shared with TRBD2. J gave up 5 bases and V 1 base, and 5 bases lay outside the gene matches. CDR3 length: 15 residues. Germline V gene data show CDR1 as SGHNT and CDR2 as YENEEA.

This clone was recorded a few times. Within the sample, other DNA sequences also encode this same CDR3. The rearrangement links TRBV9 to TRBJ2-2, with 7 bases identical to TRBD2. CDR3 length: 15 amino acids. Germline V CDR1 and CDR2: SGDLS, YYNGEE. Unmatched junction bases numbered 5, after V lost 2 bases and J lost 4 bases. CDR3 amino acids: CASSVESSGTGELFF. The CDR3 DNA sequence: TGTGCCAGCAGCGTCGAGTCTAGCGGCACCGGGGAGCTGTTTTTT. The entire variable domain, with the rest obtained from reference TRBV9 and TRBJ2-2, is as follows: DSGVTQTPKHLITATGQRVTLRCSPRSGDLSVYWYQQSLDQGLQFLIQYYNGEERAKGNILERFSAQQFPDLHSELNLSSLELGDSALYFCASSVESSGTGELFFGEGSRLTVL.

The gene calls are TRBV9 and TRBJ1-2; 8 bases match TRBD1. There are 13 residues in the CDR3. With V trimmed by 4 bases and J by 8 bases, 7 bases remained unmatched. Germline CDR1 is SGDLS and CDR2 is YYNGEE. CDR3 in amino acids: CASSLGQGEGYTF. CDR3 coding DNA: TGTGCCAGCAGCCTTGGACAGGGTGAAGGCTACACCTTC.

This clone was found a few times. V is TRBV5-1 and J is TRBJ2-2; weak D call: TRBD1 (5 bases). The ends were cut back, 2 bases at V and 3 bases at J, with 14 bases in the middle. From germline, CDR1 is SGHRS and CDR2 YFSETQ. This CDR3 region has 16 residues. This CDR3 reads CASSLDFDRDTGELFF. The CDR3 DNA reads TGCGCCAGCAGCTTAGACTTCGACAGAGACACCGGGGAGCTGTTTTTT.

This clone has just a few counts. The CDR3 loop is CSVSSGSSYNEQFF. DNA for the CDR3: TGCAGCGTAAGTAGCGGGAGCTCCTACAATGAGCAGTTCTTC. V is TRBV29-1 and J is TRBJ2-1; 9 nucleotides align to TRBD2. V lost 6 bases and J lost 0; bases outside the gene matches: 3. Germline V gives CDR1 SQVTM, CDR2 ANQGSEA. The CDR3 loop spans 14 amino acids.

This chain connects TRBV20-1 to TRBJ2-7; D gene uncertain. This CDR3 region has 11 residues. Germline-derived CDR1 and CDR2 are DFQATT and SNEGSKA (reference sequence). Trimming stripped 6 bases from V and 7 bases from J, with 13 bases between. CDR3 protein: CSAEPRVEQYF. The CDR3 region has the DNA TGCAGTGCGGAGCCCCGGGTAGAGCAGTACTTC.

The genes are TRBV7-8 and TRBJ2-3, with D perhaps TRBD2 (6 bases). The CDR3 contains 14 residues. CDR1 and CDR2 (germline): SGHVS, FQNEAQ. V lost 3 bases and J lost 2, with 9 bases in between. CDR3 nucleotide sequence: TGTGCCAGCAGCTTTCGGGAGACCACAGATACGCAGTATTTT. Its protein product is CASSFRETTDTQYF.

The rearrangement joins TRBV7-2 to TRBJ2-1; 12 bases match TRBD2. The CDR3 sequence is 15 residues long. V shed 1 base, J shed 12 bases, and the junction held 7 bases outside the gene matches. Germline loops: CDR1 SGHTA, CDR2 FQGNSA. In nucleotides, the CDR3 is TGTGCCAGCAGCTTAGATTCTAGCGGGAGGGCCAGGCAGTTCTTC. Amino acids: CASSLDSSGRARQFF. The full variable domain, rest sourced from reference TRBV7-2 and TRBJ2-1, is GAGVSQSPSNKVTEKGKDVELRCDPISGHTALYWYRQSLGQGLEFLIYFQGNSAPDKSGLPSDRFSAERTGGSVSTLTIQRTQQEDSAVYLCASSLDSSGRARQFFGPGTRLTVL.

In this sample, this clone turned up a few times. The CDR3 coding sequence is TGTGCCAGCAGCGCCGACAAGTTAAACGCTGAAGCTTTCTTT. Protein: CASSADKLNAEAFF. The chain employs TRBV9 and TRBJ1-1; D remains unclear. Trimming took 3 bases from V and 6 from J, leaving 15 bases between them. This CDR3 has 14 amino acids. Germline V CDR1 and CDR2: SGDLS, YYNGEE.

This clone was found a few times. This rearrangement joins TRBV5-1 to TRBJ2-5; 9 positions match TRBD1. V lost 0 bases, J lost 5 bases, and 5 bases stayed unmatched. Germline loops: CDR1 SGHRS, CDR2 YFSETQ. This CDR3 contains 15 residues. CDR3 sequence: CASSLVRTGVETQYF. In nucleotides, the CDR3 is TGCGCCAGCAGCTTGGTACGGACAGGGGTTGAGACCCAGTACTTC.

This clone was seen ten or more times. The genes are TRBV7-8 and TRBJ1-2; maybe TRBD1 (6 bases). Germline V gene lookup returns CDR1 SGHVS and CDR2 FQNEAQ. This CDR3 has 13 amino acids. Trimming left V 5 bases short and J 7 bases short, with 14 bases between. CDR3 amino acids: CASSTTQGTGYTF. Here the CDR3 DNA reads TGTGCCAGCAGCACCACCCAGGGGACTGGCTACACCTTC.

This clone has a handful of counts. The V and J genes are TRBV9 and TRBJ2-1; 11 nucleotides line up with TRBD2. V lost 0 bases, J lost 6 bases, and 8 bases stayed unmatched. Looked up from germline, CDR1 is SGDLS and CDR2 is YYNGEE. The CDR3 contains 17 residues. CDR3 in amino acids: CASSVGLAGTSANEQFF. CDR3 DNA: TGTGCCAGCAGCGTAGGACTAGCGGGAACCTCGGCCAATGAGCAGTTCTTC.

The rearrangement joins TRBV23-1 to TRBJ2-7, with a possible D match to TRBD2 (6 bases). TRBV23-1 is marked as an open reading frame, function uncertain. The CDR3 is made up of 15 amino acids. V was trimmed by 0 bases and J by 0 bases, leaving 9 bases between them. The CDR3 sequence is CASSQSGLSSYEQYF. CDR3 coding DNA: TGCGCCAGCAGTCAATCGGGACTGAGCTCCTACGAGCAGTACTTC.

This clone occurred a few times. The chain has TRBV5-1 and TRBJ1-4, with TRBD1 matching 9 bases. Germline CDR1 SGHRS, CDR2 YFSETQ. This CDR3 contains 16 residues. V dropped 0 bases and J dropped 8; count of bases not matched to a gene: 8. The CDR3 spells CASSLGLRTGEEKLFF. CDR3 sequence (DNA): TGCGCCAGCAGCTTGGGGCTCCGGACAGGGGAAGAAAAACTGTTTTTT.

The sample holds a few counts of this clone. This chain joins TRBV5-4 and TRBJ2-1; D might be TRBD2 (6 bases). There are 15 residues in the CDR3. Per germline, CDR1 SGHNT and CDR2 YYREEE (reference sequence). V gave up 4 bases and J gave up 6 bases, with 17 bases separating them. CDR3 DNA sequence: TGTGCCAGCAGCCCGGAGCGAGGCGGGACCAATGAGCAGTTCTTC. The encoded protein is CASSPERGGTNEQFF.

In DNA form, the CDR3 reads TGCGCCAGCAGCCAAGATGGGAGGGCAGAGACCCAGTACTTC. Protein: CASSQDGRAETQYF. The chain joins TRBV4-3 to TRBJ2-5, with 7 bases lining up with TRBD2. Germline-derived CDR1 and CDR2 are LGHNA and YSLEER. J was trimmed by 4 bases and V by 0 bases; bases with no gene match: 2. This CDR3 comprises 14 residues.

This clone has only a few counts. The chain links TRBV7-9 to TRBJ2-5, with D perhaps matching TRBD2 (5 bases). The germline gives CDR1 SEHNR, CDR2 FQNEAQ (reference sequence). There are 17 residues in the CDR3. The V end was cut by 4 bases, the J end by 4 bases, with 22 bases between. The CDR3 DNA is TGTGCCAGCAGCTCTCTTTCCCACGCGGTGGCGGGAGAGACCCAGTACTTC. It yields the protein CASSSLSHAVAGETQYF.

The chain has TRBV7-2 and TRBJ2-7; D is perhaps TRBD1 (5 bases). Germline assignment: CDR1 SGHTA and CDR2 FQGNSA. The CDR3 covers 13 residues. The germline V and J ends were trimmed by 0 bases and 3 bases, with 6 bases remaining between them. The DNA for the CDR3 is TGTGCCAGCAGCTTAGCGCAGGGCTACGAGCAGTACTTC. Translating gives CASSLAQGYEQYF.